These T cell receptor beta chains were read from a single sample in a study of T-cell reconstitution after alpha-beta-depleted transplantation in children. MiXCR was run by TCRdb on the PCR reads, yielding one entry per CDR3 protein. The table has about a million distinct CDR3 sequences, about 26% seen once. Sequencing used PBMCs, mostly from graft donor cells, obtained 360 days after TCRalphabeta/CD19-depleted stem cell transplant. The receptors were sampled from a boy younger than two who had a stem cell transplant for SCID, so the T cells may come from the graft donor. Each CDR3 is given with its conserved first and last residue. Fields, in order: V gene, J gene, clone size, CDR3 protein. Part of the rows lack a size; the others show once, few, many or a class for expanded clones.

v_call: TRBV11-2
j_call: TRBJ2-7
clone_size: -
cdr3_aa: CASSLWGGDYEQYF

v_call: TRBV20-1
j_call: TRBJ1-5
clone_size: few
cdr3_aa: CSAAPGVGNQPQHF

v_call: TRBV18
j_call: TRBJ2-7
clone_size: few
cdr3_aa: CASSPIPFGGAHGYEQYF

v_call: TRBV28
j_call: TRBJ2-7
clone_size: -
cdr3_aa: CASSLWDFNSYEQYF

v_call: TRBV7-7
j_call: TRBJ2-5
clone_size: few
cdr3_aa: CASSLEGGGYQETQYF

v_call: TRBV7-6
j_call: TRBJ1-3
clone_size: -
cdr3_aa: CASSSRPVSGNTIYF

v_call: TRBV6-5
j_call: TRBJ1-1
clone_size: -
cdr3_aa: CASSYSISGFEAFF

v_call: TRBV6-1
j_call: TRBJ2-1
clone_size: many
cdr3_aa: CASRKHRESRYNEQFF

v_call: TRBV20-1
j_call: TRBJ2-5
clone_size: -
cdr3_aa: CSARLAGVETQYF

v_call: TRBV4-3
j_call: TRBJ2-1
clone_size: -
cdr3_aa: CASSQGTGDANEQFF

v_call: TRBV4-2
j_call: TRBJ2-3
clone_size: -
cdr3_aa: CASSGTASPTDTQYF

v_call: TRBV29-1
j_call: TRBJ2-5
clone_size: -
cdr3_aa: CSVVVGGAETQYF

v_call: TRBV16
j_call: TRBJ1-5
clone_size: -
cdr3_aa: CATAGGSNQPQHF

v_call: TRBV4-1
j_call: TRBJ2-5
clone_size: -
cdr3_aa: CASSLNYLAGAYQETQYF

v_call: TRBV12-3/TRBV12-4
j_call: TRBJ2-5
clone_size: -
cdr3_aa: CASSPRDSPKETQYF

v_call: TRBV7-2
j_call: TRBJ2-3
clone_size: -
cdr3_aa: CASSLRGSLQDTQYF

v_call: TRBV4-3
j_call: TRBJ2-2
clone_size: few
cdr3_aa: CASSQDLRTGGPNTGELFF

v_call: TRBV3-1
j_call: TRBJ2-1
clone_size: -
cdr3_aa: CASTLLAGGHNEQFF

v_call: TRBV2
j_call: TRBJ1-2
clone_size: few
cdr3_aa: CASGRGGVSGYTF

v_call: TRBV12-3/TRBV12-4
j_call: TRBJ2-4
clone_size: -
cdr3_aa: CASSFGLTSGHIQYF

v_call: TRBV4-2
j_call: TRBJ1-4
clone_size: few
cdr3_aa: CASSRTGGGEKLFF

v_call: TRBV4-2
j_call: TRBJ2-3
clone_size: -
cdr3_aa: CASSLKWPSPGQGVPDTQYF

v_call: TRBV12-3/TRBV12-4
j_call: TRBJ1-3
clone_size: few
cdr3_aa: CASSRGGYSGNTIYF

v_call: TRBV5-1
j_call: TRBJ1-4
clone_size: -
cdr3_aa: CASSPTTGGAYEKLFF

v_call: TRBV6-1
j_call: TRBJ1-4
clone_size: few
cdr3_aa: CASSKNLDSNEKLFF

v_call: TRBV24-1
j_call: TRBJ1-1
clone_size: -
cdr3_aa: CATSDLGSTEAFF

v_call: TRBV12-3/TRBV12-4
j_call: TRBJ2-6
clone_size: -
cdr3_aa: CASSFPHAGANVLTF

v_call: TRBV7-2
j_call: TRBJ1-1
clone_size: few
cdr3_aa: CASSPLVGRGLEAFF

v_call: TRBV20-1
j_call: TRBJ2-4
clone_size: few
cdr3_aa: CSARESGQGNIQYF

v_call: TRBV25-1
j_call: TRBJ1-3
clone_size: few
cdr3_aa: CASSEAGNTIYF

v_call: TRBV7-9
j_call: TRBJ2-7
clone_size: -
cdr3_aa: CASRDAGTGNYEQYF

v_call: TRBV7-2
j_call: TRBJ2-5
clone_size: -
cdr3_aa: CASSLELMGTAVSF

v_call: TRBV5-6
j_call: TRBJ2-3
clone_size: -
cdr3_aa: CASSLGASGFVITDTQYF

v_call: TRBV6-1
j_call: TRBJ2-5
clone_size: -
cdr3_aa: CASAPGTGTLGTQYF

v_call: TRBV24-1
j_call: TRBJ2-5
clone_size: -
cdr3_aa: CATSDSRWTQYF

v_call: TRBV20-1
j_call: TRBJ2-7
clone_size: -
cdr3_aa: CSATLAGGLYEQYF

v_call: TRBV29-1
j_call: TRBJ1-2
clone_size: once
cdr3_aa: CSVERRDGYTF

v_call: TRBV6-1
j_call: TRBJ1-1
clone_size: -
cdr3_aa: CASRRLSGYDGTEAFF

v_call: TRBV7-7
j_call: TRBJ2-2
clone_size: -
cdr3_aa: CASSAGRTHNTGELFF

v_call: TRBV2
j_call: TRBJ2-7
clone_size: once
cdr3_aa: CASSEGVVSYEQYF

v_call: TRBV4-2
j_call: TRBJ2-2
clone_size: few
cdr3_aa: CASSQETSANTGELFF

v_call: TRBV5-1
j_call: TRBJ1-1
clone_size: many
cdr3_aa: CASSPGHYTEAFF

v_call: TRBV3-1
j_call: TRBJ2-1
clone_size: -
cdr3_aa: CASSLLTGNNEQFF

v_call: TRBV28
j_call: TRBJ2-7
clone_size: few
cdr3_aa: CATQGPGGRVSEQYF

v_call: TRBV6-5
j_call: TRBJ1-3
clone_size: -
cdr3_aa: CASSYAQGNGNTIYF

v_call: TRBV5-1
j_call: TRBJ1-1
clone_size: few
cdr3_aa: CASSSSFGEGATEAFF

v_call: TRBV5-1
j_call: TRBJ1-2
clone_size: few
cdr3_aa: CASSPGQITLFNYGYTF

v_call: TRBV29-1
j_call: TRBJ1-1
clone_size: few
cdr3_aa: CSVIPADRYTEAFF

v_call: TRBV7-9
j_call: TRBJ2-1
clone_size: -
cdr3_aa: CASSPGLRDRGRNEQFF

v_call: TRBV7-2
j_call: TRBJ1-1
clone_size: -
cdr3_aa: CASSYYGTGMNTEAFF

v_call: TRBV7-8
j_call: TRBJ2-1
clone_size: -
cdr3_aa: CASSFLASEQFF

v_call: TRBV10-1
j_call: TRBJ2-7
clone_size: -
cdr3_aa: CASSPDTSFYYEQYF

v_call: TRBV27
j_call: TRBJ1-5
clone_size: few
cdr3_aa: CASSWTGDGSNQPQHF

v_call: TRBV11-1
j_call: TRBJ1-1
clone_size: -
cdr3_aa: CASSLTLRNTEAFF

v_call: TRBV6-5
j_call: TRBJ2-2
clone_size: many
cdr3_aa: CASSYGGAGTGELFF

v_call: TRBV20-1
j_call: TRBJ2-5
clone_size: few
cdr3_aa: CSGVLAGFHQETQYF

v_call: TRBV10-3
j_call: TRBJ2-5
clone_size: -
cdr3_aa: CAISGQVQETQYF

v_call: TRBV7-6
j_call: TRBJ2-6
clone_size: -
cdr3_aa: CASSSHLGQLTF

v_call: TRBV10-3
j_call: TRBJ2-7
clone_size: -
cdr3_aa: CAISEAGGFYEQYF